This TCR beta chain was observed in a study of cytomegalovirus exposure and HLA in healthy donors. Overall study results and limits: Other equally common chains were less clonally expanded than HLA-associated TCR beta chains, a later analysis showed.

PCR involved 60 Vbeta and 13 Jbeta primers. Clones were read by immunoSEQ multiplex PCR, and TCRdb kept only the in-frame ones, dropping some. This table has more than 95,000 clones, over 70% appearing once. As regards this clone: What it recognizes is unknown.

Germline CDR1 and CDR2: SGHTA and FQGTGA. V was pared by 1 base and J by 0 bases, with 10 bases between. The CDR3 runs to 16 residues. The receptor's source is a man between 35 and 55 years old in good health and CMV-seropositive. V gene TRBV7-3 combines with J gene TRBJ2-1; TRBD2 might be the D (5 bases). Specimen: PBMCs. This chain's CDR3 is CASSLSGGYSYNEQFF. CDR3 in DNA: TGTGCCAGCAGCTTAAGTGGCGGGTACTCCTACAATGAGCAGTTCTTC.